One TCR beta chain is described in this entry. TRB rearrangements were amplified by multiplex PCR with BIOMED2 TRB-A/B primers. TCRdb reprocessed the multiplex PCR reads via MiXCR and lists one record per CDR3 protein. Among 7,000 or so distinct CDR3 sequences listed, roughly a quarter were seen once. The data originate from a study of T and B cells in COVID-19 patients. Each TRB amplification used roughly 220-550 ng of genomic DNA from blood. The sequence derives from a human donor with active COVID-19. The sequenced sample was blood.

DNA for the CDR3: TGTGCCATCAGTTCAGAGGACAATCAGCCCCAGCATTTT. This codes for CAISSEDNQPQHF. The chain couples TRBV10-3 to TRBJ1-5, with D hard to call. Trimming left V 5 bases short and J 3 bases short, with 8 bases between. The CDR3 totals 13 residues. Germline CDR1 is ENHRY and CDR2 is SYGVKD.